These 29 T cell receptor beta chains were sequenced from one sample in a study of cytomegalovirus exposure and HLA in healthy donors. Use of 60 Vbeta and 13 Jbeta primers characterized the PCR. Using immunoSEQ multiplex PCR, the repertoire was profiled, and TCRdb retains in-frame clones only, with some absent. The sample records 150,000 to 200,000 clones, approximately 78% being singletons. The sequenced sample consisted of PBMCs. The source of these receptors is a girl aged 2 to 9 in good health and CMV-seropositive.

J is TRBJ2-3 and V is TRBV6-4, with D tentatively TRBD2 (6 bases). The V and J ends lost 3 bases and 4 bases respectively, with 17 bases between them. Germline CDR1 is MRHNA and CDR2 is SNTAGT. CDR3 size: 16 residues. The CDR3 nucleotides read TGTGCCAGCAGTGATACATTCCCCGGAGGGTCAGATACGCAGTATTTT. This codes for CASSDTFPGGSDTQYF.

This clone was detected only once. The chain links TRBV6-5 to TRBJ2-7, with D uncertain. This CDR3 is built from 9 residues. Germline V gives CDR1 MNHEY, CDR2 SVGAGI. Trimming pared 6 bases from V and 10 bases from J, leaving 7 bases between. The CDR3 DNA follows: TGTGCCAGCAGCCCCCTTCAGTACTTC. It specifies CASSPLQYF.

The chain recombines TRBV28 with TRBJ2-7; possibly TRBD2 for D (5 bases). Germline CDR1 and CDR2: MDHEN and SYDVKM. The germline V and J ends were trimmed by 10 bases and 3 bases, with 16 bases remaining between them. CDR3 length equals 13 residues. As DNA, the CDR3 is TGTGCCATCGAAGCGGACTCTAACTACGAGCAGTACTTC. Its protein is CAIEADSNYEQYF.

This clone was seen only a few times. The chain carries TRBV29-1 and TRBJ2-1; 15 bases match TRBD2. Trimming took 1 base from V and 0 from J; bases not matched to a gene: 4. Germline V CDR1 and CDR2: SQVTM, ANQGSEA. This CDR3 has 18 residues. CDR3 residues: CSVEGTSGRASSYNEQFF. DNA of the CDR3: TGCAGCGTTGAAGGGACTAGCGGGAGGGCCAGCTCCTACAATGAGCAGTTCTTC.

CDR3 amino acids: CASSLGGQGYQETQYF. The CDR3 DNA sequence: TGTGCCAGCAGCTTAGGGGGACAGGGGTACCAAGAGACCCAGTACTTC. V usage is TRBV7-8 and J usage is TRBJ2-5; 10 nucleotides align to TRBD1. CDR1 is SGHVS and CDR2 is FQNEAQ in the germline V gene. Trimming cost V 1 base and J 0 bases; bases outside gene matches: 2. The CDR3 sequence is 16 residues long.

The gene calls are TRBV2 and TRBJ2-5; TRBD2 might be the D (6 bases). The CDR3 extends over 15 amino acids. The V end lost 6 bases, the J end lost 0 bases, and 14 bases lay between the germline ends. Germline V lookup: CDR1 SNHLY, CDR2 FYNNEI. Written as DNA, the CDR3 is TGTGCCAGCAGCCTGGAGGCTAGCGACCAAGAGACCCAGTACTTC. Its translation: CASSLEASDQETQYF. The full variable domain, rest sourced from reference TRBV2 and TRBJ2-5, is EPEVTQTPSHQVTQMGQEVILRCVPISNHLYFYWYRQILGQKVEFLVSFYNNEISEKSEIFDDQFSVERPDGSNFTLKIRSTKLEDSAMYFCASSLEASDQETQYFGPGTRLLVL.

This clone was seen a single time. The rearrangement joins TRBV7-9 to TRBJ2-5; 9 nucleotides match TRBD2. Germline trimming cut 0 bases from V and 5 bases from J; bases unmatched to any gene: 7. This CDR3 region has 16 residues. Germline V lookup: CDR1 SEHNR, CDR2 FQNEAQ (reference sequence). The CDR3: CASSLASSGKWETQYF. The CDR3 nucleotides read TGTGCCAGCAGCTTAGCGTCTAGCGGGAAGTGGGAGACCCAGTACTTC.

CDR3 sequence: CASRNSGRAYNEQFF. The CDR3 nucleotides are TGTGCCAGCAGGAATAGCGGGAGGGCCTACAATGAGCAGTTCTTC. The chain has TRBV6-5 and TRBJ2-1; TRBD2 aligns across 11 bases. Germline CDR1 is MNHEY and CDR2 is SVGAGI. CDR3 length: 15 amino acids. The trim removed 6 bases at V and 2 bases at J, leaving 3 bases unmatched.

This clone has just a few counts. V and J are TRBV19 and TRBJ2-1; no clear D gene. The germline V gene encodes CDR1 LNHDA and CDR2 SQIVND (reference sequence). Trimming left V 4 bases short and J 4 bases short, with 8 bases between. The CDR3 is 13 residues long. The CDR3: CASSTDFYNEQFF. CDR3 in DNA: TGTGCCAGTAGTACAGACTTTTACAATGAGCAGTTCTTC.

The chain recombines TRBV4-2 with TRBJ1-2; weak D call: TRBD1 (6 bases). The CDR3 has 14 residues. The germline V gene encodes CDR1 LGHNA and CDR2 YNFKEQ. V lost 0 bases, J lost 7 bases, and 12 bases lay in between. CDR3 loop: CASSQENRVPGYTF. Here the CDR3 DNA reads TGTGCCAGCAGCCAAGAGAACAGGGTCCCTGGCTACACCTTC.

The chain employs TRBV19 and TRBJ1-2; maybe TRBD1 (6 bases). Trimming took off 5 bases at V and 9 bases at J, with 13 bases between the two ends. The CDR3 length is 12 residues. CDR1 and CDR2 (germline): LNHDA, SQIVND (reference sequence). DNA for the CDR3: TGTGCCAGTAGTCTACAGGGTAGGAGCTACACCTTC. Translated: CASSLQGRSYTF.

About this clone itself: A read error may account for a junction end that differs from germline. This sequence joins TRBV6-5 and TRBJ2-5; the D gene is possibly TRBD2 (6 bases). Germline CDR1 MNHEY, CDR2 SVGAGI. This CDR3 has 16 amino acids. CDR3 amino acids: CAGSYSPIGGQETQYF. The DNA for the CDR3 is TGTGCCGGCAGTTACTCCCCAATCGGGGGCCAAGAGACCCAGTACTTC.

This chain connects TRBV28 to TRBJ2-7; 7 bases are shared with TRBD1. V gave up 6 bases and J gave up 5 bases; unmatched junction bases: 10. Germline values: CDR1 MDHEN, CDR2 SYDVKM. The CDR3 runs 14 residues. CDR3 nucleotide sequence: TGTGCCAGCAGCTATGACAGGGAGTACGACGAGCAGTACTTC. This translates into CASSYDREYDEQYF.

This chain joins TRBV6-1 and TRBJ1-5; D perhaps matches TRBD1 (5 bases). Trimming left V 8 bases short and J 2 bases short, with 22 bases between. CDR3 length: 17 residues. CDR1 is MNHNS and CDR2 is SASEGT in the germline V gene. DNA of the CDR3: TGTGCCAGCCGTGCCAGGGCCTTGGGAGGTGGCAATCAGCCCCAGCATTTT. It specifies CASRARALGGGNQPQHF.

The genes are TRBV29-1 and TRBJ2-4; 7 bases are shared with TRBD2. The V gene's germline CDR1 is SQVTM and CDR2 ANQGSEA. This CDR3 is built from 13 residues. Trimming removed 7 bases from V and 8 bases from J; junction bases left unmatched: 11. CDR3 residues: CSARGEWQDIQYF. In nucleotides, the CDR3 is TGCAGCGCCCGGGGGGAATGGCAGGACATTCAGTACTTC.

Here the CDR3 DNA reads TGCGCCAGCAGCCAAGACAGGGAGGGACCAGATACGCAGTATTTT. The encoded protein is CASSQDREGPDTQYF. The V and J genes are TRBV4-1 and TRBJ2-3; 7 positions agree with TRBD2. This CDR3 has 15 amino acids. Germline V gives CDR1 MGHRA, CDR2 YSYEKL. J gave up 4 bases and V 0 bases, and 4 bases lay outside the gene matches.

With regard to this clone: Compared with germline, one end of the junction differs, possibly owing to a read error. This chain joins TRBV4-1 and TRBJ1-3, with TRBD1 as a possible D gene (5 bases). The CDR3 is 16 residues long. Germline CDR1 and CDR2: MGHRA and YSYEKL. For the CDR3, the DNA is TGCGCCAGCAGCCAAGAGAAGGGGCGCACTGGAGACACCATATATTTT. Translation gives CASSQEKGRTGDTIYF.

This chain uses TRBV28 with TRBJ1-1; 7 bases align to TRBD1. The CDR3 is 16 residues long. J was trimmed by 4 bases and V by 4 bases; bases with no gene match: 12. Looked up from germline, CDR1 is MDHEN and CDR2 is SYDVKM. CDR3: CASSSPTGTGVTEAFF. Written as DNA, the CDR3 is TGTGCCAGCAGTTCCCCGACAGGAACAGGGGTCACTGAAGCTTTCTTT.

V is TRBV28 and J is TRBJ1-4, with 10 bases identical to TRBD1. The CDR3 sequence is 14 residues long. With V trimmed by 5 bases and J by 8 bases, 5 bases remained unmatched. Germline V gives CDR1 MDHEN, CDR2 SYDVKM. CDR3 sequence reads: CASSRTGGREKLFF. The CDR3 DNA reads TGTGCCAGCAGTAGGACAGGGGGAAGAGAAAAACTGTTTTTT.

The V call is TRBV6-4, the J call TRBJ2-2; 9 bases line up with TRBD1. The CDR3 is made up of 16 amino acids. V was pared by 0 bases and J by 6 bases, with 5 bases of the junction left unmatched. The germline V gene has CDR1 MRHNA and CDR2 SNTAGT. CDR3 in DNA: TGTGCCAGCAGTGACTCCGGGACAGGGAGCCCCGGGGAGCTGTTTTTT. Translating it yields CASSDSGTGSPGELFF.

The chain employs TRBV9 and TRBJ2-1; D not certain. In germline, CDR1 is SGDLS, CDR2 YYNGEE. The CDR3 has 14 amino acids. Deletions cut 0 bases from V and 0 bases from J, with 4 bases between. DNA for the CDR3: TGTGCCAGCAGCGTAGGGAGCTCCTACAATGAGCAGTTCTTC. Protein sequence: CASSVGSSYNEQFF. Full variable domain (outside the CDR3, taken from reference TRBV9 and TRBJ2-1): DSGVTQTPKHLITATGQRVTLRCSPRSGDLSVYWYQQSLDQGLQFLIQYYNGEERAKGNILERFSAQQFPDLHSELNLSSLELGDSALYFCASSVGSSYNEQFFGPGTRLTVL.

This clone was counted a single time. The chain couples TRBV6-5 to TRBJ2-3; 7 nucleotides line up with TRBD1. The V segment lost 6 bases and the J segment 4 bases; nucleotides outside the gene matches: 7. Germline CDR1 MNHEY, CDR2 SVGAGI. The CDR3 is 14 residues long. The CDR3 loop reads CASSPGTDSDTQYF. The DNA of the CDR3 is TGTGCCAGCAGCCCCGGGACAGACTCAGATACGCAGTATTTT.

The genes are TRBV27 and TRBJ2-7; no firm D call. Germline CDR1 reads MNHEY; CDR2 reads SMNVEV (reference sequence). The length of the CDR3 is 17 residues. V lost 3 bases to trimming and J lost 3 bases, with 21 bases between them. CDR3 nucleotide sequence: TGTGCCAGCAGTTTGCCACCTTTGTATGGCGGTTTCTACGAGCAGTACTTC. Amino acid sequence: CASSLPPLYGGFYEQYF.

Note on this clone: The sample holds other DNA sequences that translate to the same CDR3. This chain links TRBV5-1 with TRBJ1-1; 9 bases match TRBD1. In germline, CDR1 is SGHRS, CDR2 YFSETQ. After removal of 3 bases from V and 5 bases from J, the junction contained 5 bases not matched to a gene. This CDR3 has 14 residues. As DNA, the CDR3 is TGCGCCAGCAGCTGGGGGGACAGGGTGACTGAAGCTTTCTTT. Translated: CASSWGDRVTEAFF.

The sample holds one count of this clone. The chain has TRBV19 and TRBJ2-7, with 9 positions matching TRBD2. This CDR3 is built from 14 residues. Unmatched junction bases numbered 1, after V lost 3 bases and J lost 1 base. Germline V gives CDR1 LNHDA, CDR2 SQIVND (reference sequence). The CDR3 loop is CASSISGSSYEQYF. Here the CDR3 DNA reads TGTGCCAGTAGTATTAGCGGGAGTTCCTACGAGCAGTACTTC.

This sequence joins TRBV30 and TRBJ1-5; D gene unclear. The CDR3 has 13 amino acids. The germline CDR1 and CDR2 sequences are GTSNPN and SVGIG (reference sequence). Trimming took 0 bases from V and 1 from J, leaving 4 bases between them. CDR3 loop: CAWSVQSNQPQHF. The CDR3 DNA sequence: TGTGCCTGGAGTGTACAGAGCAATCAGCCCCAGCATTTT. Filled out from reference TRBV30 and TRBJ1-5, the complete variable domain reads SQTIHQWPATLVQPVGSPLSLECTVEGTSNPNLYWYRQAAGRGLQLLFYSVGIGQISSEVPQNLSASRPQDRQFILSSKKLLLSDSGFYLCAWSVQSNQPQHFGDGTRLSIL.

This chain links TRBV18 with TRBJ2-5, with 14 bases lining up with TRBD2. V lost 0 bases to trimming and J lost 2 bases; unmatched junction nucleotides: 5. Germline CDR1 is KGHSH and CDR2 is LQKENI. This CDR3 has 18 amino acids. CDR3 amino acids: CASSPPGLAGVGQETQYF. The CDR3 DNA reads as TGTGCCAGCTCACCACCGGGACTAGCGGGAGTAGGGCAAGAGACCCAGTACTTC.

This clone was seen only a few times. V is TRBV28 and J is TRBJ2-5, with 9 bases fitting TRBD1. The CDR3 has 14 residues. Losses at the gene ends were 5 bases for V and 2 bases for J; bases not matched to a gene: 3. Germline CDR1 MDHEN, CDR2 SYDVKM. In nucleotides, the CDR3 is TGTGCCAGCAGTGGACAGGGGAGACAAGAGACCCAGTACTTC. It codes for CASSGQGRQETQYF.

This chain links TRBV6-5 with TRBJ1-1, with TRBD1 as a possible D gene (5 bases). The CDR3 spans 15 residues. The V end was cut by 0 bases, the J end by 3 bases, with 11 bases between. Germline lookup yields CDR1 MNHEY and CDR2 SVGAGI. The CDR3 loop reads CASSYSSQGYTEAFF. In DNA form, the CDR3 reads TGTGCCAGCAGTTACTCGTCCCAGGGATACACTGAAGCTTTCTTT.